One sample yielded the 15 T cell receptor beta chains listed below, sequenced in a study of T cells after somatic rescue of genetic block. The table came from immunoSEQ multiplex PCR; TCRdb's copy has only in-frame clones and leaves some out. The table records approximately 14,000 clones, over 60% of them present only once. The sample consisted of peripheral blood mononuclear cells (PBMCs). The receptors stem from a man aged 18 to 30.

This clone has a handful of counts. The chain carries TRBV7-6 and TRBJ2-1, with 11 bases fitting TRBD2. CDR3 length: 16 residues. The germline gives CDR1 SGHVS, CDR2 FNYEAQ. V trimming: 2 bases; J trimming: 8 bases; junction bases outside the gene matches: 8. As DNA, the CDR3 is TGTGCCAGCAGCTTAAGGCTAGCGGGAGGCAGCGATGAGCAGTTCTTC. Protein sequence: CASSLRLAGGSDEQFF.

The V call is TRBV4-1, the J call TRBJ1-3, with TRBD1 identical over 7 bases. CDR3 length: 17 amino acids. The germline CDR1 and CDR2 sequences are MGHRA and YSYEKL. V trimming: 3 bases; J trimming: 0 bases; junction bases outside the gene matches: 8. CDR3 sequence: CASSQGDSPFSGNTIYF. The CDR3 nucleotides read TGCGCCAGCAGCCAGGGGGACAGTCCTTTCTCTGGAAACACCATATATTTT.

This rearrangement joins TRBV28 to TRBJ1-6, with TRBD1 as a possible D gene (5 bases). Germline V CDR1 and CDR2: MDHEN, SYDVKM. Trimming removed 6 bases from V and 0 bases from J, with 15 bases in between. The CDR3 contains 17 residues. The chain's CDR3 is CASRPGTLVSYNSPLHF. The CDR3 region has the DNA TGTGCCAGCAGGCCCGGGACGCTCGTCTCCTATAATTCACCCCTCCACTTT.

For the CDR3, the DNA is TGTGCTTTCGGCCCGGGACTCTTTTATTTAGTTAACTATGGCTACACCTTC. Translated, it gives CAFGPGLFYLVNYGYTF. The chain carries TRBV30 and TRBJ1-2; a weak D match, TRBD1 (5 bases). Per germline, CDR1 GTSNPN and CDR2 SVGIG (reference sequence). This CDR3 has 17 amino acids.

This rearrangement joins TRBV21-1 to TRBJ2-3; TRBD2 is taken as the D call from the table, unchecked against the DNA. TRBV21-1 is a pseudogene. This CDR3 has 17 amino acids. The CDR3 nucleotides are TGTGCCAGCAGCAAAAGGAGGGGCCTAGCGGGAGAGGATACGCAGTATTTT. It codes for CASSKRRGLAGEDTQYF.

This chain's CDR3 is CASSMTGGDSGANVLTF. CDR3 coding DNA: TGTGCCAGTAGTATGACAGGGGGGGACTCTGGGGCCAACGTCCTGACTTTC. V and J are TRBV19 and TRBJ2-6, with TRBD1 identical over 9 bases. The germline CDR1 and CDR2 sequences are LNHDA and SQIVND (reference sequence). This CDR3 region has 17 residues. Unmatched junction bases numbered 3, after V lost 3 bases and J lost 0 bases.

The V call is TRBV19, the J call TRBJ1-5; 12 bases fit TRBD1. With 3 bases clipped from V and 0 bases from J, the junction kept 12 bases outside the gene matches. Germline V gene data show CDR1 as LNHDA and CDR2 as SQIVND (reference sequence). This CDR3 is 20 amino acids long. CDR3 sequence reads: CASSMHGTGGLLYSNQPQHF. In nucleotides, the CDR3 is TGTGCCAGTAGTATGCACGGGACAGGGGGCTTACTTTATAGCAATCAGCCCCAGCATTTT.

The rearrangement links TRBV5-5 to TRBJ2-6; D call uncertain. Trimming took off 4 bases at V and 1 base at J, with 9 bases between the two ends. This CDR3 has 15 residues. Germline V CDR1 and CDR2: SGHKS, YYEKEE (reference sequence). The CDR3 DNA reads as TGTGCCAGCAGCCTTGGACCGTCTGGGGCCAACGTCCTGACTTTC. This translates into CASSLGPSGANVLTF.

Here the CDR3 DNA reads TGCGCCAGCAGCCTGATGTTGGGACTAGACGGAAACCAAGAGACCCAGTACTTC. Protein sequence: CASSLMLGLDGNQETQYF. The rearrangement uses TRBV5-1 and TRBJ2-5; TRBD2 matches 8 bases. Germline V lookup: CDR1 SGHRS, CDR2 YFSETQ. The CDR3 has 18 amino acids. The ends lost 4 bases at V and 0 bases at J; junction bases unmatched: 14.

The V call is TRBV13, the J call TRBJ2-3; D might be TRBD2 (6 bases). CDR1 and CDR2 from the germline V gene are PRHDT and FYEKMQ (reference sequence). The V gene lost 2 bases and the J gene lost 8 bases, with 17 bases spanning the gap. The CDR3 extends over 15 amino acids. CDR3 nucleotides: TGTGCCAGCAGCTTATTCGGGAGAGCTTCCGGTACGCAGTATTTT. It is translated as CASSLFGRASGTQYF.

The rearrangement links TRBV20-1 to TRBJ1-1; no clear D gene. The CDR3 loop spans 11 amino acids. Germline V gene data show CDR1 as DFQATT and CDR2 as SNEGSKA (reference sequence). As DNA, the CDR3 is TGCAGCCAAAGTTTAGGTTTTGAAGCTTTCTTT. It encodes CSQSLGFEAFF.

This chain uses TRBV12-2 with TRBJ1-1; TRBD1, the table's D call, lacks a check against the DNA. TRBV12-2 is a known pseudogene. The CDR3 is 17 amino acids. CDR3 in amino acids: CASRRTPKEARGTEAFF. The CDR3 DNA follows: TGTGCAAGTCGCAGAACCCCAAAGGAGGCGAGGGGGACTGAAGCTTTCTTT.

The count of this clone is one. This chain joins TRBV10-3 and TRBJ1-3, with no clear D. Germline CDR1 is ENHRY and CDR2 is SYGVKD. The ends were cut back, 9 bases at V and 4 bases at J, with 16 bases in the middle. CDR3 length: 14 amino acids. The CDR3 region has the DNA TGTGCCATACTAGTAGGACGGGAAGGAAACACCATATATTTT. This gives the protein CAILVGREGNTIYF.

This sequence joins TRBV6-1 and TRBJ2-3; no clear D. Germline values: CDR1 MNHNS, CDR2 SASEGT. The CDR3 is 14 amino acids. Trimming shortened V by 6 bases and J by 1 base, and 11 bases separated the two germline ends. CDR3 in amino acids: CASSGLVGTDTQYF. Here the CDR3 DNA reads TGTGCCAGCAGCGGCTTAGTGGGCACAGATACGCAGTATTTT.

A word on this clone: The junction shows a germline mismatch at one end, possibly a read error. As DNA, the CDR3 is TGCGCCCGCAGCTTCGGGGGGACTAGCGGGGTGGAAAAGAACACCGGGGAGCTGTTTTTT. Residues: CARSFGGTSGVEKNTGELFF. This chain uses TRBV13 with TRBJ2-2, with 13 bases matching TRBD2. This CDR3 spans 20 amino acids. CDR1 is PRHDT, CDR2 FYEKMQ, per germline (reference sequence). Combining the CDR3 with reference TRBV13 and TRBJ2-2 gives the whole variable domain AAGVIQSPRHLIKEKRETATLKCYPIPRHDTVYWYQQGPGQDPQFLISFYEKMQSDKGSIPDRFSAQQFSDYHSELNMSSLELGDSALYFCARSFGGTSGVEKNTGELFFGEGSRLTVL.